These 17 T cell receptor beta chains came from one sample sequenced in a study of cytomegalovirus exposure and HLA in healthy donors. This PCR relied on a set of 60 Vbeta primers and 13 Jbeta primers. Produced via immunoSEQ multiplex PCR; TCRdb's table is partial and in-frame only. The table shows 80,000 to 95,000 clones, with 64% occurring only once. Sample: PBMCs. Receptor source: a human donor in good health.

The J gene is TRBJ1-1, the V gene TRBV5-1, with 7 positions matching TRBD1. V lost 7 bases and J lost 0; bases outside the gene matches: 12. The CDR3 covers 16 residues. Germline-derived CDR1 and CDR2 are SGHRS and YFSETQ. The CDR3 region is CASASRAGGMNTEAFF. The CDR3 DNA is TGCGCCAGCGCCTCTCGGGCAGGGGGGATGAACACTGAAGCTTTCTTT.

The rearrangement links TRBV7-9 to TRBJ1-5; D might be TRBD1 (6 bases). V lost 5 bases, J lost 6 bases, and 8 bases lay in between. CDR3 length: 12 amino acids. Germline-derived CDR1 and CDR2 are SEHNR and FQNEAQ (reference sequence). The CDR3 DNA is TGTGCCAGCAGCCTGGACAGTCAGCCCCAGCATTTT. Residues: CASSLDSQPQHF. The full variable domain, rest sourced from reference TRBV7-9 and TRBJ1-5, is DTGVSQNPRHKITKRGQNVTFRCDPISEHNRLYWYRQTLGQGPEFLTYFQNEAQLEKSRLLSDRFSAERPKGSFSTLEIQRTEQGDSAMYLCASSLDSQPQHFGDGTRLSIL.

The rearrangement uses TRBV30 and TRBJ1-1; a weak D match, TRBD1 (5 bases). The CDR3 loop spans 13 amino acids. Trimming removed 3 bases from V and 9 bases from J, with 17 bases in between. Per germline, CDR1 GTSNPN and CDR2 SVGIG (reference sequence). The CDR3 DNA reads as TGTGCCTGGAGATCAGGGTCCCTTTCCCAAGCTTTCTTT. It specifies CAWRSGSLSQAFF.

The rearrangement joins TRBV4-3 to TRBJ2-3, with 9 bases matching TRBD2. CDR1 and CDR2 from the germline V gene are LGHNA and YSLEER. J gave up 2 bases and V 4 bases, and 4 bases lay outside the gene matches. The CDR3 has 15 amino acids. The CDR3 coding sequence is TGCGCCAGCAGCCGAGCGGGGGGAACCACAGATACGCAGTATTTT. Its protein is CASSRAGGTTDTQYF.

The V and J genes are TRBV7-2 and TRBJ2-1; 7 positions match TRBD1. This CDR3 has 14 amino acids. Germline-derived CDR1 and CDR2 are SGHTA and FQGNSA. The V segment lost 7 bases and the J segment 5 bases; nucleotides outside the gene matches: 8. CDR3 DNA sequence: TGTGCCAGCACCAAAGGGGGCAGTAACAATGAGCAGTTCTTC. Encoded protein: CASTKGGSNNEQFF.

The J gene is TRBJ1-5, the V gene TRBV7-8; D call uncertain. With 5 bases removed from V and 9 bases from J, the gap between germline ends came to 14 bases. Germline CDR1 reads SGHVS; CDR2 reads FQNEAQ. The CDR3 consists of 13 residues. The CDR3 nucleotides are TGTGCCAGCAGCGGCGGGCCCTTAATGCCCCAGCATTTT. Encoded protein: CASSGGPLMPQHF. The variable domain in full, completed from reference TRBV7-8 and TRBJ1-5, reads GAGVSQSPRYKVAKRGQDVALRCDPISGHVSLFWYQQALGQGPEFLTYFQNEAQLDKSGLPSDRFFAERPEGSVSTLKIQRTQQEDSAVYLCASSGGPLMPQHFGDGTRLSIL.

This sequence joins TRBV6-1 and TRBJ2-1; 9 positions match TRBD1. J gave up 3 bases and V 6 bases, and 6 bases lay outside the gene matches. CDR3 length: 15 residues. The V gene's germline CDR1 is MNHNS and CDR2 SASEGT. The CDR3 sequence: CASRKGTGIYNEQFF. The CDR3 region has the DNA TGTGCCAGCAGAAAGGGGACAGGGATCTACAATGAGCAGTTCTTC.

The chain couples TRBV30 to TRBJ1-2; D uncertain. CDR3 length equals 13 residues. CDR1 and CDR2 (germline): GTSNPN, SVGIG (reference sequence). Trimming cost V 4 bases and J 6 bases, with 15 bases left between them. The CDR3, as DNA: TGTGCCTGGATCGGGGAATACAATCATGGCTACACCTTC. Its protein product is CAWIGEYNHGYTF.

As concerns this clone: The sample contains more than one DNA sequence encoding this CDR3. This CDR3 is CASARGQFSGNTIYF. The CDR3 DNA sequence: TGTGCCAGCGCCCGGGGACAGTTCTCTGGAAACACCATATATTTT. This chain uses TRBV6-5 with TRBJ1-3; 7 bases align to TRBD1. The germline CDR1 and CDR2 sequences are MNHEY and SVGAGI. The V segment lost 8 bases and the J segment 0 bases; nucleotides outside the gene matches: 7. The CDR3 is 15 residues long.

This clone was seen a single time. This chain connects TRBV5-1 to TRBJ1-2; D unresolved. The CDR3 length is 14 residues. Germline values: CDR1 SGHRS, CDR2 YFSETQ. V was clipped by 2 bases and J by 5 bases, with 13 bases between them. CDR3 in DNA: TGCGCCAGCAGCTTTGCCAAACAGTCTTATGGCTACACCTTC. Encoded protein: CASSFAKQSYGYTF. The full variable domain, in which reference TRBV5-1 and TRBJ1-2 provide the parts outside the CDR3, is KAGVTQTPRYLIKTRGQQVTLSCSPISGHRSVSWYQQTPGQGLQFLFEYFSETQRNKGNFPGRFSGRQFSNSRSEMNVSTLELGDSALYLCASSFAKQSYGYTFGSGTRLTVV.

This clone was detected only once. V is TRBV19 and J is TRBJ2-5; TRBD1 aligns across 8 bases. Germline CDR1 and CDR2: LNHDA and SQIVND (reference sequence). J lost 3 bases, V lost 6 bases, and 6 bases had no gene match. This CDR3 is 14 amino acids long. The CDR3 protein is CASSSGTGKETQYF. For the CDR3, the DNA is TGTGCCAGTAGCTCTGGGACAGGTAAAGAGACCCAGTACTTC.

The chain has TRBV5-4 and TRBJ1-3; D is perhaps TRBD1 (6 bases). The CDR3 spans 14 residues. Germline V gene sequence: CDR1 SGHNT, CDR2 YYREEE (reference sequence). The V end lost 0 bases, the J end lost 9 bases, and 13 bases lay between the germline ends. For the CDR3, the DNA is TGTGCCAGCAGCTTGGATGGGGGCCAAAGCACCATATATTTT. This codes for CASSLDGGQSTIYF. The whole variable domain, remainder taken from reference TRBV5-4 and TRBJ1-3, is ETGVTQSPTHLIKTRGQQVTLRCSSQSGHNTVSWYQQALGQGPQFIFQYYREEENGRGNFPPRFSGLQFPNYSSELNVNALELDDSALYLCASSLDGGQSTIYFGEGSWLTVV.

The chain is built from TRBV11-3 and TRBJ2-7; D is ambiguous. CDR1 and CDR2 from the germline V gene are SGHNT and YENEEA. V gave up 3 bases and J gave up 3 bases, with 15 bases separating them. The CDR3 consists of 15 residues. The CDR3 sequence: CASSFGEVPVYEQYF. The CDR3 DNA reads TGTGCCAGCAGCTTCGGAGAGGTTCCAGTCTACGAGCAGTACTTC.

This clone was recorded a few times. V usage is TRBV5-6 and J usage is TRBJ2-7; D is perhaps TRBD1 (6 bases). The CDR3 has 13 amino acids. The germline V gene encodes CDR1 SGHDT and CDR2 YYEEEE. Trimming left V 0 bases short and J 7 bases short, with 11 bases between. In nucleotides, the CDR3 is TGTGCCAGCAGCTTGGGGGGGCTGTTAGAGCAGTACTTC. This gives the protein CASSLGGLLEQYF.

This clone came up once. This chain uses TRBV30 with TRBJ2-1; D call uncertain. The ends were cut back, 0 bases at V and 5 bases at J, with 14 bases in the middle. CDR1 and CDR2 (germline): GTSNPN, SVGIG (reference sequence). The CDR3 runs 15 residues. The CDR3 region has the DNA TGTGCCTGGAGTGTACTGATGGTACGTGACAATGAGCAGTTCTTC. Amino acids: CAWSVLMVRDNEQFF.

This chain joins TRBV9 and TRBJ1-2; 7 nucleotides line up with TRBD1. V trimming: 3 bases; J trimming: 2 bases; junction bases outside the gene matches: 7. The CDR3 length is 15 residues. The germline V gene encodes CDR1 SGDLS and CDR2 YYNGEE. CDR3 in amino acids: CASSAMTGRNYGYTF. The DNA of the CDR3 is TGTGCCAGCAGCGCCATGACAGGGCGGAACTATGGCTACACCTTC. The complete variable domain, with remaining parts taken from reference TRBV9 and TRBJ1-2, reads DSGVTQTPKHLITATGQRVTLRCSPRSGDLSVYWYQQSLDQGLQFLIQYYNGEERAKGNILERFSAQQFPDLHSELNLSSLELGDSALYFCASSAMTGRNYGYTFGSGTRLTVV.

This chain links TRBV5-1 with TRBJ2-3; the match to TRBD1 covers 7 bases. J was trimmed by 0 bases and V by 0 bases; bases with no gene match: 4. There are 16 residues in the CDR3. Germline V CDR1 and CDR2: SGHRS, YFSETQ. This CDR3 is CASSLDRDRSTDTQYF. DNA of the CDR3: TGCGCCAGCAGCTTGGACCGGGACAGAAGCACAGATACGCAGTATTTT. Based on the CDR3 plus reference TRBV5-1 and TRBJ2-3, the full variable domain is KAGVTQTPRYLIKTRGQQVTLSCSPISGHRSVSWYQQTPGQGLQFLFEYFSETQRNKGNFPGRFSGRQFSNSRSEMNVSTLELGDSALYLCASSLDRDRSTDTQYFGPGTRLTVL.